This T cell receptor (beta chain) emerged from a study of shared clonotypes between healthy human individuals. Notes on the study in general: Non-shared clonotypes showed lower generation probabilities than clonotypes common to all four donors.

Comments on this clone: Its antigen is undetermined.

The trim removed 5 bases at V and 2 bases at J, leaving 6 bases unmatched. Looked up from germline, CDR1 is MDHEN and CDR2 is SYDVKM. This CDR3 has 15 amino acids. Profiling relied on immunoSEQ multiplex PCR, and the TCRdb table lists in-frame clones only, not all of them. Altogether hundreds of thousands of clones are present, around 74% being singletons, with the ten largest covering about 1.8%. The sequencing sample was made of memory CD4+ T cells sorted from blood. Subset defined: CD45RA-negative fraction. This receptor was taken from a woman aged 25 to 39 in good health. This chain joins TRBV28 and TRBJ1-2; 9 nucleotides line up with TRBD1. CDR3 loop: CASSQGQGRNYGYTF. The CDR3, as DNA: TGTGCCAGCAGTCAAGGACAGGGGAGAAACTATGGCTACACCTTC.